Sequencing of this TCR beta chain was carried out in a study of control samples from healthy donors and cancer patients (dated by TCRdb to about 2020). Taken from cysteine to phenylalanine, the CDR3 has 13 residues. Just the 39-base CDR3 DNA is kept, in frame starting at base 1. CDR1 and CDR2 are read off the germline V gene (reference sequence) as MNHEY and SMNVEV. Trimming takes 7 bases from V and 3 bases from J, and the germline ends sit 12 bases apart. Of note for this clone: This clone's antigen is unknown. No qualities accompany the bases; no much larger clone lies one base away.

The library was generated by the immunoSEQ multiplex PCR assay. Drawn from immuneACCESS, this table holds only the in-frame rearrangements with V and J called that TCRdb kept. Clones are partly lost; checked studies trace under half to an unresolved V gene and leave the rest unexplained. The sample profile shows roughly 95,000 clones; roughly 88% of them were found once. Roughly 14% of the sample is in the top ten clones. Sequencing was carried out using blood. The chain is made from TRBV27 and TRBJ1-1, with the D gene uncertain. The origin of this receptor is a man aged 25 to 45 in good health. The CDR3 amino acid sequence is: CASKDVVDTEAFF. The bases are TGTGCCAGCAAGGATGTTGTTGACACTGAAGCTTTCTTT.